The source of this T cell receptor (beta chain) is a study of identical twins. From germline, CDR1 is SGHRS and CDR2 YFSETQ. The junction had 8 bases not matched to a gene; V was cut back by 1 base and J by 4 bases. The CDR3 length is 16 residues. The study's findings and limits: Modelling underestimated the level of out-of-frame TCR alpha sharing observed in monozygotic twins.

Addition of a universal primer site occurred through template switching, and cDNA carried unique molecular identifiers. TCRdb reprocessed the 5' RACE reads via MiXCR and lists one record per CDR3 protein. Here the sample spans some 1,600,000 distinct CDR3 sequences, about 30% being singletons. Regarding this clonotype: Antigen: not known.

The receptor was derived from a newborn girl in good health. Input material: cord blood. The chain has TRBV5-1 and TRBJ2-3, with TRBD1 identical over 8 bases. CDR3 nucleotides: TGCGCCAGCAGCTTGTTCTCGACAGGGGACCCAGATACGCAGTATTTT. It translates to CASSLFSTGDPDTQYF.